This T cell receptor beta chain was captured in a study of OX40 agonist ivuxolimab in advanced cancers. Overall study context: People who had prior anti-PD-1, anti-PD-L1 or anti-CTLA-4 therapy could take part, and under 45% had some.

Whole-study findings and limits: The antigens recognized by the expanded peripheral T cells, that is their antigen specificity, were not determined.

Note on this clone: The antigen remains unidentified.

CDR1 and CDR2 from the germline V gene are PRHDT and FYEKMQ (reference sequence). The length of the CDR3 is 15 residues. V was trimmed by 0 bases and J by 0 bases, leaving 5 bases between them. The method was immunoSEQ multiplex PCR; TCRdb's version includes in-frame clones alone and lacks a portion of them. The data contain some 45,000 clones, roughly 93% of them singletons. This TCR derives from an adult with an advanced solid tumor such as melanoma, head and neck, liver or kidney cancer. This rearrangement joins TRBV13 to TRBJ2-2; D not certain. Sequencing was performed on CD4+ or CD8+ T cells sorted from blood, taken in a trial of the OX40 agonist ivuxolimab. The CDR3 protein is CASSLGTTNTGELFF. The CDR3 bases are TGTGCCAGCAGCTTAGGGACAACGAACACCGGGGAGCTGTTTTTT.